This TCR beta chain was captured in a study of CD8+ T cells in alopecia areata. The treatment: oral pan-JAK inhibitor, 5-10 mg twice daily. Extracted RNA was reverse transcribed into cDNA, the sequencing template. Assay: immunoSEQ multiplex PCR; the TCRdb copy retains only in-frame clones and omits some. Of about 42,000 clones in the sample, 92% were seen once. The sample was CD8+ T cells sorted from blood, taken at week 24, from a patient treated with tofacitinib. The TCR comes from a human donor with alopecia areata.

The CDR3 reads CASSEWGGGYEQYF. The CDR3 region has the DNA TGTGCCAGCAGTGAATGGGGTGGCGGCTACGAGCAGTACTTC. The chain uses TRBV25-1 and TRBJ2-7, with D unclear. The germline CDR1 and CDR2 sequences are MGHDK and SYGVNS. Trimming removed 1 base from V and 3 bases from J, with 10 bases in between. The CDR3 contains 14 residues.